The 23 T cell receptor beta chains below come from one sample, sequenced in a study of T-cell reconstitution after alpha-beta-depleted transplantation in children. Unique molecular identifiers were incorporated when the TCRbeta library was constructed. MiXCR, run by TCRdb on the PCR reads, gives a single entry per CDR3 protein. The data contain fewer than 550,000 distinct CDR3 sequences, around 10% of them singletons. Sequencing used PBMCs, mostly from graft donor cells, obtained 180 days after TCRalphabeta/CD19-depleted stem cell transplant. These receptors all come from a female patient aged 2-15 years who had a stem cell transplant for aplastic anemia, so the T cells may come from the graft donor.

This clonotype has just a few counts. The chain links TRBV10-3 to TRBJ2-7, with D unclear. The V end was cut by 5 bases, the J end by 7 bases, with 15 bases between. The CDR3 spans 13 residues. Germline V gene data show CDR1 as ENHRY and CDR2 as SYGVKD. Here the CDR3 reads CAISLGMNGEQYV. The CDR3 DNA follows: TGTGCCATCAGTTTAGGGATGAATGGGGAGCAGTACGTC.

The rearrangement uses TRBV5-1 and TRBJ2-3; the match to TRBD2 covers 10 bases. CDR1 SGHRS and CDR2 YFSETQ come from the germline V gene. V gave up 0 bases and J gave up 1 base; unmatched junction bases: 8. The CDR3 length is 18 residues. The CDR3 sequence is CASSLGSLAGAGTDTQYF. The DNA of the CDR3 is TGCGCCAGCAGCTTGGGTTCCCTAGCGGGAGCTGGCACAGATACGCAGTATTTT.

The chain combines TRBV5-5 with TRBJ1-3; D is unresolved. The CDR3 has 15 residues. The ends were cut back, 3 bases at V and 5 bases at J, with 15 bases in the middle. Germline V gene lookup returns CDR1 SGHKS and CDR2 YYEKEE (reference sequence). In DNA, the CDR3 is TGTGCCAGCAGCTCTTCCTCTTTACGGCGAAACACCATATATTTT. It translates to CASSSSSLRRNTIYF.

The chain has TRBV19 and TRBJ2-5; D gene uncertain. The germline V gene has CDR1 LNHDA and CDR2 SQIVND (reference sequence). The CDR3 totals 14 residues. V lost 4 bases, J lost 0 bases, and 9 bases lay in between. As DNA, the CDR3 is TGTGCCAGTAGTAGGGCCCGATACCAAGAGACCCAGTACTTC. Translation: CASSRARYQETQYF. The whole variable domain, remainder taken from reference TRBV19 and TRBJ2-5, is DGGITQSPKYLFRKEGQNVTLSCEQNLNHDAMYWYRQDPGQGLRLIYYSQIVNDFQKGDIAEGYSVSREKKESFPLTVTSAQKNPTAFYLCASSRARYQETQYFGPGTRLLVL.

V and J are TRBV28 and TRBJ1-1; 7 positions match TRBD1. CDR1 is MDHEN and CDR2 is SYDVKM in the germline V gene. V gave up 8 bases and J gave up 0 bases; unmatched junction bases: 6. The CDR3 is made up of 14 amino acids. CDR3 bases: TGTGCCAGCGGGACAGCCCATCTGAACACTGAAGCTTTCTTT. Translation gives CASGTAHLNTEAFF.

The chain carries TRBV27 and TRBJ2-7, with 9 bases lining up with TRBD1. This CDR3 has 14 residues. The germline V gene has CDR1 MNHEY and CDR2 SMNVEV (reference sequence). After removal of 3 bases from V and 3 bases from J, the junction contained 3 bases not matched to a gene. CDR3 protein: CASSFGTGSYEQYF. The CDR3, as DNA: TGTGCCAGCAGTTTCGGGACAGGGAGCTACGAGCAGTACTTC.

This clonotype has just a few counts. V is TRBV7-3 and J is TRBJ2-5; D remains ambiguous. Germline loops: CDR1 SGHTA, CDR2 FQGTGA. V was pared by 4 bases and J by 2 bases, with 8 bases between. The CDR3 has 13 residues. The CDR3 region has the DNA TGTGCCAGCAGCTCGAACCCACAAGAGACCCAGTACTTC. Amino acid sequence: CASSSNPQETQYF.

This clonotype was found many times. The rearrangement joins TRBV12-3 or TRBV12-4 to TRBJ2-2; 8 bases match TRBD1. Trimming removed 6 bases from V and 1 base from J; junction bases left unmatched: 7. The CDR3 runs to 16 residues. CDR3 DNA: TGTGCCAGCAGAGGGTCCGGGACAGGGAACACCGGGGAGCTGTTTTTT. Encoded protein: CASRGSGTGNTGELFF.

This clonotype was observed at least ten times. The rearrangement links TRBV4-3 to TRBJ1-1, with TRBD1 as a possible D gene (6 bases). Germline assignment: CDR1 LGHNA and CDR2 YSLEER. This CDR3 is 15 amino acids long. With 0 bases removed from V and 1 base from J, the gap between germline ends came to 9 bases. CDR3 sequence: CASSQDRGRNTEAFF. CDR3 sequence (DNA): TGCGCCAGCAGCCAAGATAGGGGGAGGAACACTGAAGCTTTCTTT.

Notes on this clonotype: An end of the junction differs from the germline gene, which may be a read error. The chain joins TRBV12-3 or TRBV12-4 to TRBJ2-1; 9 bases map to TRBD2. The CDR3 consists of 18 residues. The CDR3 loop is CAISSMGRAGGSYNEQFF. CDR3 DNA sequence: TGTGCCATCAGTTCTATGGGTCGAGCGGGAGGCTCCTACAATGAGCAGTTCTTC.

Only a few counts were recorded for this clonotype. This chain connects TRBV3-1 to TRBJ1-5; unclear D gene. The CDR3 runs 12 residues. The germline V gene encodes CDR1 LGHDT and CDR2 YNNKEL (reference sequence). Trimming cost V 4 bases and J 9 bases, with 10 bases left between them. The CDR3 here is CASSPPFGPQHF. The CDR3 DNA reads TGTGCCAGCAGCCCCCCGTTTGGGCCCCAGCATTTT.

The sample holds a few counts of this clonotype. The chain is built from TRBV19 and TRBJ1-3; a weak D match, TRBD1 (5 bases). The CDR3 totals 14 residues. Trimming removed 10 bases at V and 5 bases at J, with 18 bases between. Germline V gives CDR1 LNHDA, CDR2 SQIVND (reference sequence). The CDR3 DNA follows: TGTGCCACCGCCGGGGCAGGGCGACGAAACACCATATATTTT. It is translated as CATAGAGRRNTIYF.

The chain uses TRBV6-2 or TRBV6-3 and TRBJ2-7; D is unresolved. Trimming took off 8 bases at V and 1 base at J, with 9 bases between the two ends. CDR1 is MNHEY and CDR2 is SVGEGT in the germline V gene. The CDR3 is 12 residues long. CDR3: CASGSRSYEQYV. CDR3 coding DNA: TGTGCCAGCGGTTCAAGGTCCTACGAGCAGTACGTC.

The chain employs TRBV6-1 and TRBJ2-1; 15 bases align to TRBD2. This CDR3 is built from 18 residues. V lost 6 bases and J lost 2; bases outside the gene matches: 8. Germline loops: CDR1 MNHNS, CDR2 SASEGT. The CDR3 sequence: CASRDGTSGRRPYNEQFF. Here the CDR3 DNA reads TGTGCCAGCAGGGATGGGACTAGCGGGAGGAGGCCCTACAATGAGCAGTTCTTC.

The chain combines TRBV19 with TRBJ2-5, with 7 bases lining up with TRBD1. The J segment lost 7 bases and the V segment lost 4 bases, leaving 12 bases of the junction unmatched. CDR1 and CDR2 (germline): LNHDA, SQIVND (reference sequence). The CDR3 has 15 residues. This chain's CDR3 is CASSKPGTAIGTQYF. The CDR3 DNA reads as TGTGCCAGTAGTAAACCCGGGACAGCCATAGGGACCCAGTACTTC.

This clonotype was detected a few times. V and J are TRBV7-8 and TRBJ2-4; D is possibly TRBD1 or TRBD2 (7 bases each). The CDR3 contains 13 residues. The V gene's germline CDR1 is SGHVS and CDR2 FQNEAQ. V lost 4 bases and J 12 bases, leaving 16 bases between the germline ends. The CDR3 DNA reads as TGTGCCAGCAGCTCCGCTGGGGGGGACAGTCAGTACTTC. This translates into CASSSAGGDSQYF.

The chain uses TRBV7-9 and TRBJ2-7; D possibly matches TRBD1 or TRBD2 (5 bases each). Germline CDR1 SEHNR, CDR2 FQNEAQ (reference sequence). This CDR3 is 15 amino acids long. The ends were cut back, 1 base at V and 3 bases at J, with 13 bases in the middle. The CDR3 spells CASSLGGTYLYEQYV. The CDR3 region has the DNA TGTGCCAGCAGCTTAGGAGGGACCTACCTCTACGAGCAGTACGTC.

The chain recombines TRBV29-1 with TRBJ2-5; the match to TRBD2 covers 7 bases. This CDR3 is built from 17 residues. J gave up 3 bases and V 7 bases, and 20 bases lay outside the gene matches. Germline V gene data show CDR1 as SQVTM and CDR2 as ANQGSEA. The CDR3 loop reads CSATGGPRSVEKETQYF. CDR3 nucleotide sequence: TGCAGCGCCACGGGGGGTCCAAGGTCGGTCGAAAAAGAGACCCAGTACTTC.

V usage is TRBV29-1 and J usage is TRBJ2-7; D may be TRBD2 (5 bases). Looked up from germline, CDR1 is SQVTM and CDR2 is ANQGSEA. The CDR3 sequence is 14 residues long. V lost 4 bases and J lost 3, with 16 bases in between. CDR3 amino acids: CSVGERLANYEQYF. Written as DNA, the CDR3 is TGCAGCGTTGGAGAGCGGCTAGCCAACTACGAGCAGTACTTC.

This chain joins TRBV4-2 and TRBJ2-1; TRBD2 aligns across 11 bases. Germline trimming cut 1 base from V and 9 bases from J; bases unmatched to any gene: 11. Germline V lookup: CDR1 LGHNA, CDR2 YNFKEQ. The CDR3 consists of 17 residues. The DNA for the CDR3 is TGTGCCAGCAGCCAAGGGGTCTATAGCGGGGGGGCAAGTGAGCAGTTCTTC. Protein sequence: CASSQGVYSGGASEQFF.

The CDR3 protein is CASSARADTQYF. CDR3 sequence (DNA): TGTGCCAGCAGTGCTCGGGCAGATACGCAGTATTTT. The V gene is TRBV6-5, the J gene TRBJ2-3; D unresolved. Per the germline V gene, CDR1 is MNHEY and CDR2 is SVGAGI. Trimming took 5 bases from V and 4 from J, leaving 7 bases between them. This CDR3 is 12 amino acids long.

In this sample, this clonotype turned up a few times. The V call is TRBV6-5, the J call TRBJ1-4; 8 positions match TRBD1. Germline V gene data show CDR1 as MNHEY and CDR2 as SVGAGI. There are 18 residues in the CDR3. J lost 2 bases, V lost 2 bases, and 10 bases had no gene match. CDR3 sequence reads: CASSYLSIRGLTNEKLFF. DNA for the CDR3: TGTGCCAGCAGTTACCTATCTATCAGGGGGCTGACTAATGAAAAACTGTTTTTT.

The genes are TRBV28 and TRBJ2-3; 8 bases match TRBD2. Per germline, CDR1 MDHEN and CDR2 SYDVKM. This CDR3 contains 17 residues. V shed 5 bases, J shed 2 bases, and the junction held 12 bases outside the gene matches. CDR3 coding DNA: TGTGCCAGCAGTGCACCTCCTGGACTAGCTAACACAGATACGCAGTATTTT. This gives the protein CASSAPPGLANTDTQYF.